Below are 25 T cell receptor beta chains sequenced from a single sample in a study of blood T cell repertoires in COVID-19. Assay: immunoSEQ multiplex PCR; the TCRdb copy retains only in-frame clones and omits some. Of around 220,000 clones listed, nearly 90% were seen once; the top ten hold about 15%. Sequencing input: PBMCs or T cells enriched from blood (not recorded which). The receptors here all came from a man younger than 45 who had been exposed to COVID-19.

The rearrangement uses TRBV11-3 and TRBJ2-5; 10 nucleotides line up with TRBD1. The CDR3 contains 17 residues. The ends lost 5 bases at V and 5 bases at J; junction bases unmatched: 14. In germline, CDR1 is SGHNT, CDR2 YENEEA. CDR3 sequence reads: CASSHPWGTGAMETQYF. CDR3 in DNA: TGTGCCAGCAGCCACCCGTGGGGGACAGGGGCGATGGAGACCCAGTACTTC.

V and J are TRBV15 and TRBJ1-2; 8 bases line up with TRBD1. The CDR3 length is 15 residues. V was pared by 0 bases and J by 2 bases, with 2 bases of the junction left unmatched. CDR1 is LNHNV and CDR2 is YYDKDF in the germline V gene (reference sequence). The CDR3, as DNA: TGTGCCACCAGCAGAGATAGGACAGGGAACTATGGCTACACCTTC. It encodes CATSRDRTGNYGYTF.

The chain joins TRBV5-1 to TRBJ1-1; tentative D call: TRBD1 (6 bases). CDR3 length: 18 amino acids. Looked up from germline, CDR1 is SGHRS and CDR2 is YFSETQ. Trimming left V 0 bases short and J 1 base short, with 19 bases between. The CDR3, as DNA: TGCGCCAGCAGCTTGGCCTGGGACAACGCTCTCCAGAACACTGAAGCTTTCTTT. Amino acid sequence: CASSLAWDNALQNTEAFF. The variable domain in full, completed from reference TRBV5-1 and TRBJ1-1, reads KAGVTQTPRYLIKTRGQQVTLSCSPISGHRSVSWYQQTPGQGLQFLFEYFSETQRNKGNFPGRFSGRQFSNSRSEMNVSTLELGDSALYLCASSLAWDNALQNTEAFFGQGTRLTVV.

The chain is built from TRBV3-1 (or the pseudogene TRBV3-2) and TRBJ2-7; weak D call: TRBD2 (7 bases). Trimming took 0 bases from V and 5 from J, leaving 17 bases between them. The CDR3 runs 16 residues. Germline V gene data show CDR1 as LGHDT and CDR2 as YNNKEL (reference sequence). CDR3 sequence reads: CASSQDWGGTPHEQYF. The CDR3 DNA follows: TGTGCCAGCAGCCAAGATTGGGGGGGGACACCCCACGAGCAGTACTTC.

This chain links TRBV6-5 with TRBJ2-7, with D unresolved. V gave up 6 bases and J gave up 5 bases, with 14 bases separating them. CDR3 size: 13 residues. The germline V gene encodes CDR1 MNHEY and CDR2 SVGAGI. CDR3 DNA: TGTGCCAGCAGCCCCGCTTTGGGCAACGAGCAGTACTTC. Translation gives CASSPALGNEQYF.

The chain couples TRBV6-2 or TRBV6-3 to TRBJ1-5, with TRBD1 identical over 7 bases. The CDR3 consists of 16 residues. In germline, CDR1 is MNHEY, CDR2 SVGEGT. V gave up 5 bases and J gave up 1 base; unmatched junction bases: 8. CDR3 DNA sequence: TGTGCCAGCAGTGACAGGGCCAGGGGAAGCAATCAGCCCCAGCATTTT. The encoded protein is CASSDRARGSNQPQHF.

The rearrangement joins TRBV27 to TRBJ2-1; 7 bases agree with TRBD2. Germline CDR1 is MNHEY and CDR2 is SMNVEV (reference sequence). V dropped 8 bases and J dropped 7; count of bases not matched to a gene: 5. The CDR3 is 12 residues long. DNA for the CDR3: TGTGCCAGCGGGACCGGGGGGAATGAGCAGTTCTTC. It is translated as CASGTGGNEQFF.

V is TRBV10-3 and J is TRBJ2-2; D not certain. The CDR3 is 11 residues long. CDR1 is ENHRY, CDR2 SYGVKD, per germline. V was clipped by 4 bases and J by 5 bases, with 2 bases between them. The CDR3 bases are TGTGCCATCAGTGCAACCGGGGAGCTGTTTTTT. Amino acid sequence: CAISATGELFF.

V and J are TRBV7-9 and TRBJ1-2; no definite D call. Trimming left V 1 base short and J 8 bases short, with 14 bases between. Germline V lookup: CDR1 SEHNR, CDR2 FQNEAQ (reference sequence). The CDR3 is made up of 14 amino acids. The CDR3 spells CASSLGAGSQGYTF. The CDR3 region has the DNA TGTGCCAGCAGCTTAGGAGCCGGGAGTCAAGGCTACACCTTC.

V is TRBV7-2 and J is TRBJ1-1, with no clear D. The V gene's germline CDR1 is SGHTA and CDR2 FQGNSA. This CDR3 is built from 15 residues. V dropped 0 bases and J dropped 1 base, with 9 bases sitting between them. CDR3 DNA sequence: TGTGCCAGCAGCTTAGCAGGGAGCAAGAACACTGAAGCTTTCTTT. Protein sequence: CASSLAGSKNTEAFF.

J is TRBJ2-3 and V is TRBV9; 9 bases agree with TRBD2. V trimming: 2 bases; J trimming: 0 bases; junction bases outside the gene matches: 7. This CDR3 spans 17 amino acids. Germline assignment: CDR1 SGDLS and CDR2 YYNGEE. For the CDR3, the DNA is TGTGCCAGCAGCGTCAGCGGGGGGTCTACTAGCACAGATACGCAGTATTTT. Its translation is CASSVSGGSTSTDTQYF.

This chain uses TRBV5-1 with TRBJ1-6; TRBD1 matches at 7 bases. Germline V lookup: CDR1 SGHRS, CDR2 YFSETQ. The CDR3 runs 15 residues. V lost 2 bases, J lost 7 bases, and 6 bases stayed unmatched. CDR3 in amino acids: CASSLRQGQNSPLHF. CDR3 nucleotide sequence: TGCGCCAGCAGCTTAAGACAGGGCCAGAATTCACCCCTCCACTTT.

The gene calls are TRBV30 and TRBJ2-1, with 10 bases matching TRBD2. Unmatched junction bases numbered 8, after V lost 3 bases and J lost 9 bases. Germline lookup yields CDR1 GTSNPN and CDR2 SVGIG (reference sequence). The CDR3 totals 14 residues. DNA for the CDR3: TGTGCCTGGAGATATAGCGGGGGGAGGGCTGAGCAGTTCTTC. Its protein is CAWRYSGGRAEQFF.

V is TRBV29-1 and J is TRBJ2-1, with a possible D match to TRBD1 (6 bases). This CDR3 contains 13 residues. V was cut by 4 bases and J by 2 bases, with 9 bases left in between. Germline lookup yields CDR1 SQVTM and CDR2 ANQGSEA. CDR3 loop: CSVGDKTYNEQFF. The CDR3 DNA reads TGCAGCGTTGGGGACAAGACCTACAATGAGCAGTTCTTC.

The rearrangement joins TRBV5-8 to TRBJ1-3; possible D gene TRBD1, 5 bases. Trimming shortened V by 4 bases and J by 0 bases, and 11 bases separated the two germline ends. Germline V lookup: CDR1 SGHTS, CDR2 YDEGEE. CDR3 length equals 15 residues. This CDR3 reads CASSPDSHSGNTIYF. The DNA for the CDR3 is TGTGCCAGCAGCCCCGACAGTCACTCTGGAAACACCATATATTTT. The full variable domain, with the rest looked up from reference TRBV5-8 and TRBJ1-3, is EAGVTQSPTHLIKTRGQQATLRCSPISGHTSVYWYQQALGLGLQFLLWYDEGEERNRGNFPPRFSGRQFPNYSSELNVNALELEDSALYLCASSPDSHSGNTIYFGEGSWLTVV.

This clone has just one count. This chain uses TRBV9 with TRBJ2-5; the match to TRBD2 covers 13 bases. Germline V gene lookup returns CDR1 SGDLS and CDR2 YYNGEE. V lost 2 bases, J lost 1 base, and 5 bases stayed unmatched. The length of the CDR3 is 17 residues. The CDR3 protein is CASSVATSGGAQETQYF. CDR3 DNA sequence: TGTGCCAGCAGCGTGGCAACTAGCGGGGGGGCCCAAGAGACCCAGTACTTC. Full variable domain (rest looked up from reference TRBV9 and TRBJ2-5): DSGVTQTPKHLITATGQRVTLRCSPRSGDLSVYWYQQSLDQGLQFLIQYYNGEERAKGNILERFSAQQFPDLHSELNLSSLELGDSALYFCASSVATSGGAQETQYFGPGTRLLVL.

The chain carries TRBV4-1 and TRBJ1-2; possibly TRBD1 for D (6 bases). Trimming took off 1 base at V and 3 bases at J, with 9 bases between the two ends. Germline V gene sequence: CDR1 MGHRA, CDR2 YSYEKL. The CDR3 is 14 amino acids. In DNA form, the CDR3 reads TGCGCCAGCAGCCAAGCGACAGGCTACTATGGCTACACCTTC. This encodes CASSQATGYYGYTF.

V gene TRBV7-9 combines with J gene TRBJ2-2; weak D call: TRBD1 (6 bases). The CDR3 length is 16 residues. The V end lost 5 bases, the J end lost 6 bases, and 19 bases lay between the germline ends. Germline lookup yields CDR1 SEHNR and CDR2 FQNEAQ (reference sequence). As DNA, the CDR3 is TGTGCCAGCAGCCCCACTGAATGGACAGCAGCCGGGGAGCTGTTTTTT. Its protein is CASSPTEWTAAGELFF.

The chain uses TRBV7-2 and TRBJ2-2; TRBD2 agrees at 9 bases. The CDR3 is 15 amino acids. The germline V gene has CDR1 SGHTA and CDR2 FQGNSA. V lost 1 base, J lost 6 bases, and 3 bases stayed unmatched. CDR3 loop: CASSLDWTSAGELFF. As DNA, the CDR3 is TGTGCCAGCAGCTTAGACTGGACTAGCGCCGGGGAGCTGTTTTTT.

The genes are TRBV4-1 and TRBJ2-5, with a possible D match to TRBD1 (6 bases). V was cut by 4 bases and J by 4 bases, with 7 bases left in between. CDR1 is MGHRA, CDR2 YSYEKL, per germline. There are 12 residues in the CDR3. The CDR3 loop reads CASSLRGETQYF. For the CDR3, the DNA is TGCGCCAGCAGCCTCAGGGGAGAGACCCAGTACTTC.

The J gene is TRBJ2-7, the V gene TRBV18; the match to TRBD1 covers 8 bases. The germline gives CDR1 KGHSH, CDR2 LQKENI. J lost 5 bases, V lost 3 bases, and 9 bases had no gene match. The CDR3 is made up of 15 amino acids. The CDR3 DNA follows: TGTGCCAGCTCACCGGTTTTACAGGGGGGCAACGAGCAGTACTTC. This codes for CASSPVLQGGNEQYF.

J is TRBJ2-5 and V is TRBV5-1; a weak D match, TRBD2 (6 bases). Germline loops: CDR1 SGHRS, CDR2 YFSETQ. This CDR3 is built from 12 residues. With 5 bases removed from V and 4 bases from J, the gap between germline ends came to 9 bases. CDR3 in amino acids: CASRMGGETQYF. The DNA of the CDR3 is TGCGCCAGCAGGATGGGAGGAGAGACCCAGTACTTC.

This clone has only one observation. The chain links TRBV2 to TRBJ2-7; D is uncertain. V was clipped by 4 bases and J by 7 bases, with 8 bases between them. The CDR3 sequence is 11 residues long. Germline V gives CDR1 SNHLY, CDR2 FYNNEI. The CDR3 loop is CASSVLVEQYF. CDR3 sequence (DNA): TGTGCCAGCAGTGTTCTAGTTGAGCAGTACTTC.

The chain carries TRBV27 and TRBJ2-5; no clear D. The germline CDR1 and CDR2 sequences are MNHEY and SMNVEV (reference sequence). V lost 5 bases and J 1 base, leaving 14 bases between the germline ends. This CDR3 has 15 amino acids. The CDR3 coding sequence is TGTGCCAGCAGTCTCTCGGTAGTTGGCCAAGAGACCCAGTACTTC. It translates to CASSLSVVGQETQYF.

V is TRBV7-8 and J is TRBJ1-1; 9 bases are a match to TRBD1. V dropped 6 bases and J dropped 5; count of bases not matched to a gene: 10. The germline CDR1 and CDR2 sequences are SGHVS and FQNEAQ. The CDR3 is made up of 15 amino acids. CDR3 DNA: TGTGCCAGCAGTTACGATGGGACAGGGAGTACTGAAGCTTTCTTT. Translating gives CASSYDGTGSTEAFF.